This T cell receptor beta chain emerged from a study of blood T cell repertoires in COVID-19. On the study more broadly: Acute-phase and convalescent COVID-19 samples originated in the United States, Italy and Spain. In each case, the material was cDNA or gDNA derived from T cells, B-cell-depleted T cells, or PBMCs.

Looked up from germline, CDR1 is SEHNR and CDR2 is FQNEAQ (reference sequence). This CDR3 contains 16 residues. J was trimmed by 7 bases and V by 1 base; bases with no gene match: 6. Source study methods: Reference gene primer amplification yielded estimated nucleated cell counts. Assay used: immunoSEQ multiplex PCR; TCRdb lists only in-frame clones, some missing. From that table come the V and J calls and clone size; the DNA was used to work out D and trimming. The sample has about 220,000 clones, approximately 90% seen once. The V gene is TRBV7-9, the J gene TRBJ2-2; 10 bases fit TRBD2. This TCR came from a man aged 35 to 55 with acute or convalescent COVID-19. The specimen sequenced was peripheral blood. Here the CDR3 reads CASSLGASGSVGELFF. The CDR3 coding sequence is TGTGCCAGCAGCTTAGGGGCTAGCGGGAGCGTCGGGGAGCTGTTTTTT.